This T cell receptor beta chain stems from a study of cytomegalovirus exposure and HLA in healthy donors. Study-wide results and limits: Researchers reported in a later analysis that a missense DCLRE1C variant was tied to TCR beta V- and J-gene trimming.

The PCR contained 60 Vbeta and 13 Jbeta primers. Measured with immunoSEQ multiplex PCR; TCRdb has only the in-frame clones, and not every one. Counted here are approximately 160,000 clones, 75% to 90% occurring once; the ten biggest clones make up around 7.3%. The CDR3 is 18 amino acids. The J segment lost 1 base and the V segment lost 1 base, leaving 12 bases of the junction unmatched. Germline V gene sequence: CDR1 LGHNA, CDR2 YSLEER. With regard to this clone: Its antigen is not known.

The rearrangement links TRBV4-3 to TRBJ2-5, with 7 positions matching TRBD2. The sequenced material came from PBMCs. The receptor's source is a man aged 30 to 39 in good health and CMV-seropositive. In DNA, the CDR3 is TGCGCCAGCAGCCAAGCCCCTAGTGGCGGGGGTACCCAAGAGACCCAGTACTTC. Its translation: CASSQAPSGGGTQETQYF.